This T cell receptor beta chain was recorded in a study of vaccination effects on CD4 cells after COVID-19. As for the study in general: Of the BNT162b2 and mRNA-1273 vaccines, participants received two doses of one or the other.

Study-wide findings and caveats: Late post-vaccination samples showed marked contraction of infection- and vaccine-induced clones.

A word on this clone: The antigen remains undetermined.

TCRdb's copy holds only in-frame clones and misses some; the assay was immunoSEQ multiplex PCR. Found here are around 35,000 clones, about 65% of them singletons; the top ten hold 4% to 4.5%. Following an approximately ten-day culture, CD4+ T cells were purified. V gave up 6 bases and J gave up 8 bases, with 16 bases separating them. The CDR3 covers 13 residues. The genes are TRBV12-3 or TRBV12-4 and TRBJ1-2; D gene ambiguous. The sample here was CD4+ T cells from PBMCs cultured without peptide, taken before COVID-19 vaccination. The clonotype comes from a human donor who received a COVID-19 vaccine. Written as DNA, the CDR3 is TGTGCCAGCAGCTCTACTCAATTTGCGGGCTACACCTTC. Translation gives CASSSTQFAGYTF.